This record looks at one TCR beta chain sequence and its context. Its antigen is not known. The sample is drawn from a study of blood T cells in healthy people across ages. It was with a sample-barcoded 5' primer and a J-beta primer mix that a second PCR of roughly 7 to 11 cycles was run. A single record per CDR3 protein comes from TCRdb applying MiXCR to the 5' RACE reads. The repertoire holds about 630,000 distinct CDR3 sequences, with around 21% as singletons. V lost 5 bases and J lost 4, with 11 bases in between. CDR3 length: 12 amino acids. Germline CDR1 and CDR2: DFQATT and SNEGSKA (reference sequence). Study-level findings and limits: The authors considered diversity estimates from one million T cells to be underestimates. More naive CD4+ cells and higher diversity marked long-lived donors relative to aged donors.

This TCR was recovered from a man between 70 and 80 years old in good health. The genes are TRBV20-1 and TRBJ1-2; D is undetermined. Sequenced sample: blood. This CDR3 reads CSAEDGSYGYTF. The DNA of the CDR3 is TGCAGTGCTGAGGACGGAAGCTATGGCTACACCTTC.